Included here is one TCR beta chain sequence, with context. As handled by the study authors: Amplification from reference gene primers served as the basis for estimated nucleated cell counts. Sequencing was performed with immunoSEQ multiplex PCR; in TCRdb, only in-frame clones are kept and a portion is missing. V, J and clone size are those of that table, while D and trimming were read from the DNA. The data hold almost 200,000 clones, with around four fifths observed a single time. The data derive from a study of blood T cell repertoires in COVID-19. The overall study: Italy, Spain and the United States were the sources of the convalescent and acute COVID-19 samples. PBMCs, B-cell-depleted T cells, or T cells were the source of the cDNA or gDNA that made up the material.

Seattle-derived patients entered the study during active infection and were followed longitudinally. CDR1 is MNHEY and CDR2 is SMNVEV in the germline V gene (reference sequence). The ends were cut back, 2 bases at V and 1 base at J, with 7 bases in the middle. The length of the CDR3 is 14 residues. This clonotype originated in a man between 60 and 70 years old with COVID-19, enrolled during active disease. Sequencing input: peripheral blood. V gene TRBV27 combines with J gene TRBJ2-3; a weak D match, TRBD2 (5 bases). CDR3 sequence: CASSLIGGTDTQYF. The DNA for the CDR3 is TGTGCCAGCAGTTTAATCGGGGGCACAGATACGCAGTATTTT.